Sequencing of this T cell receptor beta chain was carried out in a study of blood T cell repertoires in COVID-19. The CDR3 has 16 residues. Trimming pared 3 bases from V and 3 bases from J, leaving 16 bases between. The germline V gene has CDR1 SGHDT and CDR2 YYEEEE. Only in-frame clones appear in the TCRdb table, and some are missing; sequencing was by immunoSEQ multiplex PCR. The sample holds around 310,000 clones, approximately 88% seen once. Source material: peripheral blood. The clonotype was recovered from a woman aged 50 to 60 with active or convalescent COVID-19. This chain links TRBV5-6 with TRBJ1-5; D might be TRBD1 (5 bases). The CDR3 bases are TGTGCCAGCAGCTCCTTTTGGGCAGGGCACAATCAGCCCCAGCATTTT. This gives the protein CASSSFWAGHNQPQHF.